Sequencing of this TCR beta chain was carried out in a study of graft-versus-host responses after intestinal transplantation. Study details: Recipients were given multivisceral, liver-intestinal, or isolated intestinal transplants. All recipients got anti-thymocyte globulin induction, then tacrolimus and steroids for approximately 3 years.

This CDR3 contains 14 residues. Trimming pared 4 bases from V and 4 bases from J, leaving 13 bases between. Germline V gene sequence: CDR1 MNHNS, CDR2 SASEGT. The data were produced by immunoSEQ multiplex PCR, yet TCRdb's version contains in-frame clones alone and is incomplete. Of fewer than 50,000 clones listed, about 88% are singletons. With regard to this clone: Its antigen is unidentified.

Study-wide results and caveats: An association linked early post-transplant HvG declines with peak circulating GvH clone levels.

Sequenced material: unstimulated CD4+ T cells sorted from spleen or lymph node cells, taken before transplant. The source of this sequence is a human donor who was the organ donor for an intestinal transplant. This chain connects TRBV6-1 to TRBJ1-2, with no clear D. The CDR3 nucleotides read TGTGCCAGCAGTGTCGGCCTAACGGGCTATGGCTACACCTTC. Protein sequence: CASSVGLTGYGYTF.